Following are 30 T cell receptor beta chains from one sample sequenced in a study of cytomegalovirus exposure and HLA in healthy donors. The PCR employed 60 Vbeta primers together with 13 Jbeta primers. Only in-frame clones appear in the TCRdb table, and some are missing; sequencing was by immunoSEQ multiplex PCR. The sample has some 270,000 clones, about 93% seen once. The sequencing sample was made of PBMCs. Every receptor here comes from a girl aged 2-10 years in good health and CMV-seronegative.

J is TRBJ1-1 and V is TRBV2; 7 nucleotides align to TRBD1. The CDR3 runs 14 residues. The germline V gene has CDR1 SNHLY and CDR2 FYNNEI. V dropped 5 bases and J dropped 11; count of bases not matched to a gene: 14. CDR3 protein: CASSSGTEGFRAFF. Written as DNA, the CDR3 is TGTGCCAGCAGTTCCGGGACAGAGGGTTTTAGGGCTTTCTTT.

This rearrangement joins TRBV5-1 to TRBJ1-2; D is perhaps TRBD1 (6 bases). The CDR3 totals 12 residues. The V end was cut by 4 bases, the J end by 7 bases, with 11 bases between. From germline, CDR1 is SGHRS and CDR2 YFSETQ. The CDR3, as DNA: TGCGCCAGCAGCATCGGGGACACTGGCTACACCTTC. As protein: CASSIGDTGYTF.

V usage is TRBV6-6 and J usage is TRBJ1-2; 11 bases fit TRBD1. The germline V gene encodes CDR1 MNHNY and CDR2 SVGAGI (reference sequence). The V segment lost 0 bases and the J segment 7 bases; nucleotides outside the gene matches: 4. The CDR3 covers 15 residues. The CDR3 loop is CASSYSGQGVGGYTF. For the CDR3, the DNA is TGTGCCAGCAGTTACTCGGGACAGGGGGTCGGTGGCTACACCTTC.

The CDR3 loop reads CASSLGVTGEFPNYGYTF. As DNA, the CDR3 is TGCGCCAGCAGCTTGGGTGTAACAGGGGAATTCCCTAACTATGGCTACACCTTC. V gene TRBV5-1 combines with J gene TRBJ1-2; 7 bases are a match to TRBD1. Germline V lookup: CDR1 SGHRS, CDR2 YFSETQ. The ends lost 0 bases at V and 0 bases at J; junction bases unmatched: 11. There are 18 residues in the CDR3. The whole variable domain, remainder taken from reference TRBV5-1 and TRBJ1-2, is KAGVTQTPRYLIKTRGQQVTLSCSPISGHRSVSWYQQTPGQGLQFLFEYFSETQRNKGNFPGRFSGRQFSNSRSEMNVSTLELGDSALYLCASSLGVTGEFPNYGYTFGSGTRLTVV.

V is TRBV5-6 and J is TRBJ1-5; 8 bases align to TRBD1. V lost 5 bases to trimming and J lost 0 bases; unmatched junction nucleotides: 7. The CDR3 runs to 16 residues. Germline CDR1 is SGHDT and CDR2 is YYEEEE. The CDR3 nucleotides read TGTGCCAGCAGACGATGGACAGGGAATAGCAATCAGCCCCAGCATTTT. As protein: CASRRWTGNSNQPQHF.

The chain couples TRBV13 to TRBJ2-7, with D possibly TRBD1 on 6 matching bases. The CDR3 consists of 14 residues. CDR1 and CDR2 from the germline V gene are PRHDT and FYEKMQ (reference sequence). The V end was cut by 9 bases, the J end by 7 bases, with 22 bases between. The DNA for the CDR3 is TGTGCCAGTAGCCCCTTTGGACAGTGGAATGAGCAGTACTTC. Protein sequence: CASSPFGQWNEQYF. Variable domain in full (rest from reference TRBV13 and TRBJ2-7): AAGVIQSPRHLIKEKRETATLKCYPIPRHDTVYWYQQGPGQDPQFLISFYEKMQSDKGSIPDRFSAQQFSDYHSELNMSSLELGDSALYFCASSPFGQWNEQYFGPGTRLTVT.

This rearrangement joins TRBV5-6 to TRBJ1-5; 8 nucleotides agree with TRBD1. With V trimmed by 3 bases and J by 8 bases, 10 bases remained unmatched. CDR3 length: 15 amino acids. The germline V gene encodes CDR1 SGHDT and CDR2 YYEEEE. The CDR3 nucleotides read TGTGCCAGCAGCTCGGGACAGGCTACAGTGAAGCCCCAGCATTTT. Its protein is CASSSGQATVKPQHF.

This chain connects TRBV2 to TRBJ2-2, with 13 bases fitting TRBD2. CDR3 length: 16 residues. Germline V CDR1 and CDR2: SNHLY, FYNNEI. V shed 7 bases, J shed 0 bases, and the junction held 2 bases outside the gene matches. CDR3 sequence (DNA): TGTGCCAGCAAAACTAGCGGGGGGGCGAACACCGGGGAGCTGTTTTTT. This encodes CASKTSGGANTGELFF.

The chain joins TRBV19 to TRBJ2-7; TRBD1 matches at 8 bases. Unmatched junction bases numbered 6, after V lost 4 bases and J lost 1 base. The CDR3 is 15 residues long. Germline CDR1 is LNHDA and CDR2 is SQIVND (reference sequence). The CDR3 sequence is CASSSRDRISYEQYF. CDR3 nucleotide sequence: TGTGCCAGTAGTAGCCGGGACAGGATATCCTACGAGCAGTACTTC. The variable domain in full, with the rest retrieved from reference TRBV19 and TRBJ2-7, is DGGITQSPKYLFRKEGQNVTLSCEQNLNHDAMYWYRQDPGQGLRLIYYSQIVNDFQKGDIAEGYSVSREKKESFPLTVTSAQKNPTAFYLCASSSRDRISYEQYFGPGTRLTVT.

The J gene is TRBJ2-5, the V gene TRBV28; D remains unclear. Trimming removed 4 bases at V and 3 bases at J, with 6 bases between. The CDR3 has 12 residues. The germline V gene has CDR1 MDHEN and CDR2 SYDVKM. CDR3 region: CASSSSKETQYF. The CDR3 DNA is TGTGCCAGCAGTTCCAGTAAAGAGACCCAGTACTTC.

The chain combines TRBV27 with TRBJ2-3; possible D gene TRBD2, 6 bases. The CDR3 sequence is 13 residues long. Looked up from germline, CDR1 is MNHEY and CDR2 is SMNVEV (reference sequence). Between the trimmed V and J ends, which lost 6 bases and 4 bases, there was a span of 11 bases. This CDR3 is CASRSGSPDTQYF. The CDR3 DNA follows: TGTGCCAGCAGGTCCGGGAGCCCAGATACGCAGTATTTT.

V is TRBV11-1 and J is TRBJ1-4; 10 nucleotides match TRBD1. V trimming: 5 bases; J trimming: 6 bases; junction bases outside the gene matches: 9. This CDR3 has 16 residues. Per germline, CDR1 SGHAT and CDR2 FQDESV (reference sequence). CDR3 region: CASSIPGQGSYEKLFF. The CDR3 DNA sequence: TGTGCCAGCAGCATTCCGGGACAGGGGTCGTATGAAAAACTGTTTTTT.

The chain is built from TRBV4-2 and TRBJ2-6; D ambiguous. V was cut by 3 bases and J by 0 bases, with 18 bases left in between. Germline CDR1 and CDR2: LGHNA and YNFKEQ. The CDR3 loop spans 19 amino acids. Here the CDR3 DNA reads TGTGCCAGCAGCCATGCTCCGGTCGGAGTGAGCTCTGGGGCCAACGTCCTGACTTTC. The encoded protein is CASSHAPVGVSSGANVLTF.

The chain links TRBV18 to TRBJ2-3; D is perhaps TRBD2 (6 bases). The CDR3 runs to 18 residues. CDR1 is KGHSH and CDR2 is LQKENI in the germline V gene. The V end lost 1 base, the J end lost 3 bases, and 20 bases lay between the germline ends. The CDR3 sequence is CASSPRQTFMSGTDTQYF. The CDR3, as DNA: TGTGCCAGCTCACCACGACAGACATTCATGAGCGGGACAGATACGCAGTATTTT.

This clone was observed a single time. The chain combines TRBV2 with TRBJ1-2; 12 bases are shared with TRBD1. This CDR3 is 13 amino acids long. The V gene end was trimmed by 6 bases and the J gene end by 4 bases; junction bases not matched to a gene: 0. CDR1 is SNHLY, CDR2 FYNNEI, per germline. CDR3 nucleotide sequence: TGTGCCAGCAGGGGACAGGGGGCCTATGGCTACACCTTC. It specifies CASRGQGAYGYTF.

The CDR3, as DNA: TGTGCCAGCAGCTTAGTTTTGGGCGGGAGTCCCCTCAAGGATACGCAGTATTTT. It is translated as CASSLVLGGSPLKDTQYF. The chain joins TRBV11-2 to TRBJ2-3; 7 positions match TRBD2. Germline CDR1 is SGHAT and CDR2 is FQNNGV. The CDR3 spans 18 residues. Trimming at V came to 1 base and at J to 6 bases, leaving 16 bases not matched to a gene. Variable domain in full (rest from reference TRBV11-2 and TRBJ2-3): EAGVAQSPRYKIIEKRQSVAFWCNPISGHATLYWYQQILGQGPKLLIQFQNNGVVDDSQLPKDRFSAERLKGVDSTLKIQPAKLEDSAVYLCASSLVLGGSPLKDTQYFGPGTRLTVL.

The chain joins TRBV10-3 to TRBJ2-5, with 12 bases identical to TRBD2. The CDR3 contains 16 residues. The trim removed 10 bases at V and 4 bases at J, leaving 13 bases unmatched. Germline lookup yields CDR1 ENHRY and CDR2 SYGVKD. The CDR3 reads CATASGGGRGGETQYF. CDR3 DNA sequence: TGTGCCACCGCTAGCGGGGGGGGCCGGGGGGGAGAGACCCAGTACTTC.

The chain employs TRBV28 and TRBJ1-1; 7 bases map to TRBD1. Germline CDR1 MDHEN, CDR2 SYDVKM. V lost 4 bases to trimming and J lost 0 bases; unmatched junction nucleotides: 11. The length of the CDR3 is 17 residues. The CDR3 spells CASSSGGWDWVNTEAFF. CDR3 DNA: TGTGCCAGCAGTTCAGGGGGGTGGGACTGGGTGAACACTGAAGCTTTCTTT. Variable domain in full (rest from reference TRBV28 and TRBJ1-1): DVKVTQSSRYLVKRTGEKVFLECVQDMDHENMFWYRQDPGLGLRLIYFSYDVKMKEKGDIPEGYSVSREKKERFSLILESASTNQTSMYLCASSSGGWDWVNTEAFFGQGTRLTVV.

The rearrangement links TRBV10-2 to TRBJ2-7; TRBD1 matches 8 bases. V trimming: 0 bases; J trimming: 3 bases; junction bases outside the gene matches: 1. The germline V gene has CDR1 WSHSY and CDR2 SAAADI. The CDR3 totals 14 residues. The CDR3 DNA reads TGCGCCAGCAGTGAGTCGGGACAGGACTACGAGCAGTACTTC. Encoded protein: CASSESGQDYEQYF.

To note about this clone: A read error may account for a junction end that differs from germline. V is TRBV27 and J is TRBJ1-1; D uncertain. CDR3 size: 12 residues. Germline assignment: CDR1 MNHEY and CDR2 SMNVEV (reference sequence). CDR3 protein: CASSLLRGRGGF. DNA of the CDR3: TGTGCCAGCAGTCTCCTGCGCGGACGTGGAGGGTTT.

The rearrangement uses TRBV19 and TRBJ1-1, with D unclear. CDR3 size: 15 residues. The ends were cut back, 1 base at V and 1 base at J, with 10 bases in the middle. The germline CDR1 and CDR2 sequences are LNHDA and SQIVND (reference sequence). The CDR3: CASSIAEVGNTEAFF. The CDR3, as DNA: TGTGCCAGTAGTATAGCGGAGGTTGGGAACACTGAAGCTTTCTTT.

The CDR3 DNA reads as TGTGCCACCTCCCGGTCGAAGGCGCTTCTCGGGGGGGAGCTGTTTTTT. Translation gives CATSRSKALLGGELFF. The chain carries TRBV9 and TRBJ2-2; D gene unclear. With 9 bases removed from V and 8 bases from J, the gap between germline ends came to 26 bases. This CDR3 has 16 amino acids. Germline CDR1 and CDR2: SGDLS and YYNGEE.

This sequence joins TRBV7-9 and TRBJ1-1; a possible D gene is TRBD1 (6 bases). V gave up 2 bases and J gave up 6 bases, with 16 bases separating them. The germline V gene encodes CDR1 SEHNR and CDR2 FQNEAQ (reference sequence). The CDR3 spans 15 residues. CDR3 loop: CASSLPRTESAEAFF. CDR3 DNA sequence: TGTGCCAGCAGCTTACCTCGGACAGAATCAGCTGAAGCTTTCTTT.

The chain employs TRBV7-9 and TRBJ2-3; 8 bases line up with TRBD2. The germline gives CDR1 SEHNR, CDR2 FQNEAQ (reference sequence). J lost 3 bases, V lost 7 bases, and 12 bases had no gene match. The CDR3 runs 16 residues. The CDR3 DNA reads TGTGCCAGCATCCCCCCGGGAGCGGGGGTAACAGATACGCAGTATTTT. Its protein is CASIPPGAGVTDTQYF.

V gene TRBV20-1 combines with J gene TRBJ2-7; D not certain. The CDR3 length is 11 residues. Trimming left V 1 base short and J 12 bases short, with 13 bases between. CDR1 and CDR2 from the germline V gene are DFQATT and SNEGSKA (reference sequence). The CDR3 DNA sequence: TGCAGTGCTAGAGTCCCTGAGGTCCCGTACTTC. This sequence encodes CSARVPEVPYF.

With respect to this clone: Other nucleotide sequences in the sample specify the same CDR3. This chain links TRBV6-5 with TRBJ2-5; no clear D gene. Trimming took 5 bases from V and 0 from J, leaving 7 bases between them. Germline values: CDR1 MNHEY, CDR2 SVGAGI. This CDR3 has 13 residues. The DNA of the CDR3 is TGTGCCAGCAGTGGAGCGTACCAAGAGACCCAGTACTTC. Translation: CASSGAYQETQYF.

This chain joins TRBV7-9 and TRBJ2-7; 8 bases fit TRBD2. The germline V gene has CDR1 SEHNR and CDR2 FQNEAQ (reference sequence). The length of the CDR3 is 16 residues. V gave up 0 bases and J gave up 3 bases; unmatched junction bases: 7. CDR3 residues: CASSLAGAGGFYEQYF. CDR3 in DNA: TGTGCCAGCAGCTTAGCGGGCGCGGGGGGTTTCTACGAGCAGTACTTC.

This clone appeared a single time. The V call is TRBV5-1, the J call TRBJ1-1; no firm D call. V was cut by 4 bases and J by 2 bases, with 12 bases left in between. The germline gives CDR1 SGHRS, CDR2 YFSETQ. The CDR3 is 14 residues long. CDR3 in amino acids: CASSQLGSNTEAFF. CDR3 DNA: TGCGCCAGCAGCCAGCTCGGGTCCAACACTGAAGCTTTCTTT.

The chain combines TRBV27 with TRBJ2-7, with TRBD2 as a possible D gene (7 bases). The ends were cut back, 8 bases at V and 6 bases at J, with 20 bases in the middle. In germline, CDR1 is MNHEY, CDR2 SMNVEV (reference sequence). The CDR3 extends over 14 amino acids. CDR3 residues: CASSAGTPFTEQYF. Written as DNA, the CDR3 is TGTGCCAGCTCAGCGGGGACACCGTTTACCGAGCAGTACTTC.

This clone was observed a single time. The V call is TRBV7-8, the J call TRBJ2-2, with 7 nucleotides matching TRBD2. This CDR3 has 18 amino acids. Germline trimming cut 4 bases from V and 1 base from J; bases unmatched to any gene: 12. The germline gives CDR1 SGHVS, CDR2 FQNEAQ. CDR3 residues: CASSSSPPSGKNTGELFF. The CDR3 nucleotides are TGTGCCAGCAGCTCCTCCCCCCCTAGCGGAAAGAACACCGGGGAGCTGTTTTTT. Full variable domain (remainder filled in from reference TRBV7-8 and TRBJ2-2): GAGVSQSPRYKVAKRGQDVALRCDPISGHVSLFWYQQALGQGPEFLTYFQNEAQLDKSGLPSDRFFAERPEGSVSTLKIQRTQQEDSAVYLCASSSSPPSGKNTGELFFGEGSRLTVL.